This T cell receptor beta chain originates from a study of OX40 agonist ivuxolimab in advanced cancers. Study in general: Patients were treated with ivuxolimab, an agonistic anti-OX40 (CD134) antibody. Averaging approximately 60 years in age, with a range of 23 to 79, the cohort was around 87% male.

Germline values: CDR1 LNHDA, CDR2 SQIVND (reference sequence). The CDR3 sequence is 13 residues long. The germline V and J ends were trimmed by 6 bases and 6 bases, with 14 bases remaining between them. Findings and caveats of the study: Dosing at 0.1 to 3.0 mg/kg was accompanied by clonal expansion of CD4+ and CD8+ blood T cells by week 6.

Regarding this clone: What it binds is unknown.

The method was immunoSEQ multiplex PCR; TCRdb's version includes in-frame clones alone and lacks a portion of them. The sample yields about 45,000 clones, roughly 90% seen once. This receptor was taken from an adult with an advanced solid tumor such as melanoma, head and neck, liver or kidney cancer. The starting material was CD4+ or CD8+ T cells sorted from blood, obtained in a trial of the OX40 agonist ivuxolimab. V gene TRBV19 combines with J gene TRBJ1-1; D is unresolved. The CDR3 sequence is CASRPGLMAEAFF. The CDR3 region has the DNA TGTGCCAGTAGGCCCGGGCTGATGGCTGAAGCTTTCTTT.